This entry is about one TCR beta chain. The antigen remains undetermined. This sample was taken from a study of shared clonotypes between healthy human individuals. Genomic DNA per cell subset filled all wells of several immunoSEQ plates. Assay used: immunoSEQ multiplex PCR; TCRdb lists only in-frame clones, some missing. The sample holds 2 million to 2.5 million clones, 90% to 95% seen once. Study-wide results and limits: Measured sharing among donors was expected to vary with sequencing depth.

The CDR3 loop spans 14 amino acids. Germline values: CDR1 MNHEY, CDR2 SMNVEV (reference sequence). J lost 0 bases, V lost 4 bases, and 3 bases had no gene match. Material: naive CD4+ T cells from PBMCs. The subset is: CD45RA+ positively selected. This clonotype was obtained from a man aged 18 to 29 in good health. Some clones in this sample may be carry-over from other donors' samples. The chain joins TRBV27 to TRBJ2-7; TRBD1 matches at 7 bases. CDR3 in amino acids: CASSWDRISYEQYF. CDR3 coding DNA: TGTGCCAGCAGTTGGGACAGAATCTCCTACGAGCAGTACTTC.